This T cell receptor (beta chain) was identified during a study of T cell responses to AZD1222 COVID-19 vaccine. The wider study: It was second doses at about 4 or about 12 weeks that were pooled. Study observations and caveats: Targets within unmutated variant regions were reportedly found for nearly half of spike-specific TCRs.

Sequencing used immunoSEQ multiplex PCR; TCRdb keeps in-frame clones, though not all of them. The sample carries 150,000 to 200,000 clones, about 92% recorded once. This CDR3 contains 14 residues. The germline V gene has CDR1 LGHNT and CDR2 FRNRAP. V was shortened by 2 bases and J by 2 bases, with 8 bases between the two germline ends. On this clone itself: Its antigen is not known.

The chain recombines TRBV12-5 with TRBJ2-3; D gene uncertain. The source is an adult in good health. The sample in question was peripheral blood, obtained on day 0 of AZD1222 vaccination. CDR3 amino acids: CASGLSPLTDTQYF. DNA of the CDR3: TGTGCTAGTGGTTTGTCGCCCCTCACAGATACGCAGTATTTT.